The 10 T cell receptor beta chains given below trace back to one sample, sequenced in a study of blood T cell repertoires in COVID-19. Produced via immunoSEQ multiplex PCR; TCRdb's table is partial and in-frame only. The sample lists just under 150,000 clones, over 80% occurring once. The specimen was peripheral blood. The source of these receptors is a man between 50 and 59 years old who had recovered from COVID-19.

The rearrangement joins TRBV15 to TRBJ2-7; D perhaps matches TRBD2 (6 bases). The V end was cut by 0 bases, the J end by 5 bases, with 17 bases between. The CDR3 runs 16 residues. Germline V lookup: CDR1 LNHNV, CDR2 YYDKDF (reference sequence). In nucleotides, the CDR3 is TGTGCCACCAGCAGAGATCGGGGGTTAAGGAGCGACGAGCAGTACTTC. Translation: CATSRDRGLRSDEQYF.

The chain combines TRBV29-1 with TRBJ1-2; the match to TRBD1 covers 8 bases. The germline gives CDR1 SQVTM, CDR2 ANQGSEA. V trimming: 6 bases; J trimming: 7 bases; junction bases outside the gene matches: 4. The CDR3 consists of 11 residues. The CDR3 sequence is CSVGTGLGYTF. In DNA form, the CDR3 reads TGCAGCGTGGGGACAGGCCTTGGCTACACCTTC.

CDR3 residues: CASSDVGQSSGANVLTF. Here the CDR3 DNA reads TGTGCCAGCAGTGACGTGGGACAGAGCTCTGGGGCCAACGTCCTGACTTTC. The rearrangement links TRBV2 to TRBJ2-6, with 7 bases matching TRBD1. Per germline, CDR1 SNHLY and CDR2 FYNNEI. The CDR3 runs 17 residues. Trimming cost V 3 bases and J 0 bases; bases outside gene matches: 5.

The gene calls are TRBV7-2 and TRBJ2-2; 10 bases agree with TRBD2. V shed 3 bases and J 6 bases; nucleotides not matched to a gene: 7. Germline V gene data show CDR1 as SGHTA and CDR2 as FQGNSA. The CDR3 totals 16 residues. The CDR3 is CASSFLAGGVAGELFF. The CDR3 region has the DNA TGTGCCAGCAGCTTTTTAGCGGGGGGAGTTGCCGGGGAGCTGTTTTTT. The variable domain in full, completed from reference TRBV7-2 and TRBJ2-2, reads GAGVSQSPSNKVTEKGKDVELRCDPISGHTALYWYRQSLGQGLEFLIYFQGNSAPDKSGLPSDRFSAERTGGSVSTLTIQRTQQEDSAVYLCASSFLAGGVAGELFFGEGSRLTVL.

This clone came up once. The V and J genes are TRBV5-4 and TRBJ2-1; D possibly corresponds to TRBD1 (7 bases). CDR3 length: 17 amino acids. The V and J ends lost 2 bases and 7 bases respectively, with 22 bases between them. Germline V lookup: CDR1 SGHNT, CDR2 YYREEE (reference sequence). The CDR3 sequence is CASSLGAGGSLRNEQFF. The DNA of the CDR3 is TGTGCCAGCAGCTTAGGGGCAGGGGGGTCCCTGAGGAATGAGCAGTTCTTC.

The chain employs TRBV6-2 or TRBV6-3 and TRBJ1-4; D gene unclear. This CDR3 has 15 residues. Germline V gene sequence: CDR1 MNHEY, CDR2 SVGEGT. The V end was cut by 4 bases, the J end by 5 bases, with 14 bases between. DNA of the CDR3: TGTGCCAGCAGTTCCCACGAGGTTCCGAATGAAAAACTGTTTTTT. This translates into CASSSHEVPNEKLFF.

The sample holds a few counts of this clone. The chain is built from TRBV7-3 and TRBJ2-6; TRBD1 agrees at 10 bases. The CDR3 length is 17 residues. With V trimmed by 5 bases and J by 2 bases, 6 bases remained unmatched. Germline V gives CDR1 SGHTA, CDR2 FQGTGA. The CDR3 DNA reads TGTGCCAGCAGCCCATGGGGGACAGGGGCTGGGGCCAACGTCCTGACTTTC. Protein: CASSPWGTGAGANVLTF.

The rearrangement uses TRBV7-2 and TRBJ1-1; unclear D gene. V was cut by 0 bases and J by 8 bases, with 16 bases left in between. The germline CDR1 and CDR2 sequences are SGHTA and FQGNSA. The CDR3 sequence is 15 residues long. This CDR3 is CASSLATAGRGEAFF. In nucleotides, the CDR3 is TGTGCCAGCAGCTTAGCCACAGCAGGCCGGGGAGAAGCTTTCTTT.

This rearrangement joins TRBV10-3 to TRBJ2-1; TRBD2 is a possible D gene (7 bases). CDR1 is ENHRY and CDR2 is SYGVKD in the germline V gene. The CDR3 is made up of 18 amino acids. The V end was cut by 0 bases, the J end by 4 bases, with 19 bases between. In DNA, the CDR3 is TGTGCCATCAGTGAGTCGATGTCGGGGGGCGCGGGTTACAATGAGCAGTTCTTC. It specifies CAISESMSGGAGYNEQFF.

CDR3 residues: CASSLRTGQSANTGELFF. CDR3 in DNA: TGTGCCAGCAGCCTCAGGACCGGACAGAGCGCGAACACCGGGGAGCTGTTTTTT. The chain recombines TRBV3-1 (or the pseudogene TRBV3-2) with TRBJ2-2, with D perhaps matching TRBD1 (6 bases). Trimming shortened V by 4 bases and J by 0 bases, and 18 bases separated the two germline ends. This CDR3 region has 18 residues. Germline CDR1 is LGHDT and CDR2 is YNNKEL (reference sequence).